These 24 T cell receptor beta chains were sequenced from one sample in a study of T-cell reconstitution after alpha-beta-depleted transplantation in children. Preparing the TCRbeta library involved the use of unique molecular identifiers. TCRdb processed the PCR reads anew with MiXCR; each CDR3 protein has one entry. The data show hundreds of thousands of distinct CDR3 sequences, roughly 15% seen once. This material consisted of PBMCs, mostly from graft donor cells, taken 360 days after TCRalphabeta/CD19-depleted stem cell transplant. The receptor source for this set is a male patient aged 5 to 17 who had a stem cell transplant for acute lymphoblastic leukemia, so the T cells may come from the graft donor.

The chain is built from TRBV4-1 and TRBJ1-4; 11 positions agree with TRBD1. The CDR3 extends over 18 amino acids. With V trimmed by 1 base and J by 3 bases, 7 bases remained unmatched. Germline-derived CDR1 and CDR2 are MGHRA and YSYEKL. The CDR3 bases are TGCGCCAGCAGCCAAGGGGGACAGGGGGTCAGGTCTAATGAAAAACTGTTTTTT. Amino acid sequence: CASSQGGQGVRSNEKLFF.

This clonotype was detected a few times. J is TRBJ2-1 and V is TRBV29-1, with 11 bases lining up with TRBD2. From germline, CDR1 is SQVTM and CDR2 ANQGSEA. This CDR3 contains 13 residues. Germline trimming cut 4 bases from V and 8 bases from J; bases unmatched to any gene: 4. CDR3 region: CSVATSGNHEQFF. For the CDR3, the DNA is TGCAGCGTTGCGACTAGCGGGAACCATGAGCAGTTCTTC.

This clonotype was seen only a few times. The chain recombines TRBV5-6 with TRBJ2-7; 8 bases are shared with TRBD1. Germline V gene data show CDR1 as SGHDT and CDR2 as YYEEEE. CDR3 length: 16 residues. Trimming removed 0 bases from V and 3 bases from J; junction bases left unmatched: 8. The CDR3 is CASSLGTDRGLYEQYF. CDR3 nucleotide sequence: TGTGCCAGCAGCTTGGGGACTGACAGGGGCCTCTACGAGCAGTACTTC.

CDR3 bases: TGTGCCACCAGTGATCCCCTCCAAACTCAGCCCCAGCATTTT. Translating gives CATSDPLQTQPQHF. The V gene is TRBV24-1, the J gene TRBJ1-5; D gene uncertain. The CDR3 length is 14 residues. With 3 bases removed from V and 6 bases from J, the gap between germline ends came to 11 bases. From germline, CDR1 is KGHDR and CDR2 SFDVKD.

J is TRBJ2-2 and V is TRBV5-5; D ambiguous. CDR3 length: 14 amino acids. Germline V gives CDR1 SGHKS, CDR2 YYEKEE (reference sequence). Trimming cost V 3 bases and J 6 bases, with 12 bases left between them. CDR3 in amino acids: CASSWSGPPGELFF. The DNA of the CDR3 is TGTGCCAGCAGCTGGTCAGGCCCCCCCGGGGAGCTGTTTTTT.

This clonotype showed up many times. V usage is TRBV28 and J usage is TRBJ2-4, with TRBD1 identical over 8 bases. This CDR3 region has 16 residues. V shed 6 bases and J 8 bases; nucleotides not matched to a gene: 15. Germline V gene lookup returns CDR1 MDHEN and CDR2 SYDVKM. CDR3 sequence reads: CASSQLRQGIKYIQYF. The DNA for the CDR3 is TGTGCCAGCAGCCAACTCAGACAGGGGATTAAATACATTCAGTACTTC.

The V gene is TRBV20-1, the J gene TRBJ2-1; 8 bases line up with TRBD2. The CDR3 covers 16 residues. From germline, CDR1 is DFQATT and CDR2 SNEGSKA (reference sequence). V was pared by 2 bases and J by 2 bases, with 8 bases of the junction left unmatched. CDR3 protein: CSARSWLAGTYNEQFF. The CDR3 nucleotides are TGCAGTGCTAGAAGTTGGCTAGCGGGCACCTACAATGAGCAGTTCTTC.

This clonotype has a handful of counts. V is TRBV9 and J is TRBJ2-7; unclear D gene. V lost 4 bases and J lost 5, with 16 bases in between. This CDR3 contains 14 residues. CDR1 is SGDLS and CDR2 is YYNGEE in the germline V gene. The CDR3 sequence is CASSLDSPFDEQYF. The CDR3 DNA is TGTGCCAGCAGCCTAGACTCCCCATTTGACGAGCAGTACTTC. The full variable domain, rest sourced from reference TRBV9 and TRBJ2-7, is DSGVTQTPKHLITATGQRVTLRCSPRSGDLSVYWYQQSLDQGLQFLIQYYNGEERAKGNILERFSAQQFPDLHSELNLSSLELGDSALYFCASSLDSPFDEQYFGPGTRLTVT.

Here the CDR3 reads CASRPNGKLFF. DNA of the CDR3: TGTGCCAGCAGGCCCAACGGAAAACTGTTTTTT. The chain is built from TRBV12-3 or TRBV12-4 and TRBJ1-4; D is undetermined. This CDR3 has 11 residues. Trimming took off 6 bases at V and 10 bases at J, with 9 bases between the two ends.

V gene TRBV18 combines with J gene TRBJ2-1, with 9 bases lining up with TRBD2. The germline V gene encodes CDR1 KGHSH and CDR2 LQKENI. The CDR3 runs to 14 residues. V shed 4 bases, J shed 10 bases, and the junction held 8 bases outside the gene matches. CDR3 sequence (DNA): TGTGCCAGCTCACTGGTAGCGGGAGAAAGCGAGCAGTTCTTC. This translates into CASSLVAGESEQFF. The full variable domain, completed using reference TRBV18 and TRBJ2-1, is NAGVMQNPRHLVRRRGQEARLRCSPMKGHSHVYWYRQLPEEGLKFMVYLQKENIIDESGMPKERFSAEFPKEGPSILRIQQVVRGDSAAYFCASSLVAGESEQFFGPGTRLTVL.

This clonotype showed up many times. The chain couples TRBV19 to TRBJ2-1; 8 positions match TRBD1. V was pared by 5 bases and J by 5 bases, with 11 bases of the junction left unmatched. The V gene's germline CDR1 is LNHDA and CDR2 SQIVND (reference sequence). The CDR3 covers 16 residues. The CDR3 is CASSVSGGGRHNEQFF. The CDR3 bases are TGTGCCAGTAGTGTTTCAGGGGGCGGGCGGCACAATGAGCAGTTCTTC. Full variable domain (outside the CDR3, taken from reference TRBV19 and TRBJ2-1): DGGITQSPKYLFRKEGQNVTLSCEQNLNHDAMYWYRQDPGQGLRLIYYSQIVNDFQKGDIAEGYSVSREKKESFPLTVTSAQKNPTAFYLCASSVSGGGRHNEQFFGPGTRLTVL.

This clonotype was counted between two and nine times. DNA for the CDR3: TGTGCCAGCAGCTTGGTTATGAGGCGGGACGCCTACAATGAGCAGTTCTTC. Translation: CASSLVMRRDAYNEQFF. The chain carries TRBV5-6 and TRBJ2-1; D might be TRBD2 (6 bases). This CDR3 has 17 residues. V lost 0 bases and J 2 bases, leaving 15 bases between the germline ends. Germline CDR1 SGHDT, CDR2 YYEEEE.

This clonotype was detected only a few times. V is TRBV28 and J is TRBJ2-1, with no clear D. The CDR3 length is 12 residues. Germline CDR1 and CDR2: MDHEN and SYDVKM. The V end was cut by 2 bases, the J end by 10 bases, with 9 bases between. CDR3 in amino acids: CASSLGPAEQFF. In nucleotides, the CDR3 is TGTGCCAGCAGTTTAGGACCCGCAGAGCAGTTCTTC.

Only a few counts were recorded for this clonotype. The chain is built from TRBV2 and TRBJ2-1, with TRBD2 as a possible D gene (6 bases). This CDR3 has 13 residues. From germline, CDR1 is SNHLY and CDR2 FYNNEI. V was shortened by 6 bases and J by 5 bases, with 11 bases between the two germline ends. The CDR3 DNA reads TGTGCCAGCAGCAACGGGAGAGACAATGAGCAGTTCTTC. Protein sequence: CASSNGRDNEQFF.

This clonotype was observed a few times. The J gene is TRBJ2-2, the V gene TRBV11-1, with D hard to call. CDR1 is SGHAT, CDR2 FQDESV, per germline (reference sequence). Trimming took 5 bases from V and 0 from J, leaving 22 bases between them. CDR3 size: 19 residues. The CDR3 loop reads CASSPEIGRRPSNTGELFF. CDR3 coding DNA: TGTGCCAGCAGCCCAGAGATCGGCAGGCGCCCTTCGAACACCGGGGAGCTGTTTTTT.

This clonotype was counted between two and nine times. The rearrangement links TRBV25-1 to TRBJ1-1; D gene ambiguous. V gave up 7 bases and J gave up 4 bases, with 16 bases separating them. CDR1 and CDR2 (germline): MGHDK, SYGVNS. This CDR3 contains 14 residues. The CDR3 sequence: CASTPNEGATEAFF. In nucleotides, the CDR3 is TGTGCCAGCACCCCGAACGAGGGTGCCACTGAAGCTTTCTTT.

This clonotype was seen at least ten times. The chain employs TRBV12-3 or TRBV12-4 and TRBJ1-2; no clear D. This CDR3 spans 11 amino acids. Trimming removed 3 bases at V and 8 bases at J, with 7 bases between. The CDR3 DNA reads TGTGCCAGCAGTTTCGGGGAGGGCTACACCTTC. Amino acids: CASSFGEGYTF.

The V gene is TRBV24-1, the J gene TRBJ1-2; 7 positions match TRBD1. The germline V gene has CDR1 KGHDR and CDR2 SFDVKD. V gave up 3 bases and J gave up 4 bases; unmatched junction bases: 13. The CDR3 contains 17 residues. The CDR3 DNA sequence: TGTGCCACCAGTGATCCGAGCCGGGGACAGTCTACCTATGGCTACACCTTC. The encoded protein is CATSDPSRGQSTYGYTF.

This clonotype has a handful of counts. V is TRBV20-1 and J is TRBJ2-1; 10 bases align to TRBD2. Germline V gene data show CDR1 as DFQATT and CDR2 as SNEGSKA (reference sequence). The CDR3 contains 17 residues. The V gene end was trimmed by 0 bases and the J gene end by 4 bases; junction bases not matched to a gene: 9. The CDR3 region is CSARDLTSGPGYNEQFF. CDR3 nucleotides: TGCAGTGCTAGAGATTTGACTAGCGGGCCTGGGTACAATGAGCAGTTCTTC.

V and J are TRBV13 and TRBJ1-4; D unclear. The germline V and J ends were trimmed by 5 bases and 4 bases, with 20 bases remaining between them. In germline, CDR1 is PRHDT, CDR2 FYEKMQ (reference sequence). The CDR3 runs to 17 residues. CDR3 amino acids: CASSRRAGSDFNEKLFF. DNA for the CDR3: TGTGCCAGCAGCCGCCGGGCCGGCTCCGACTTTAATGAAAAACTGTTTTTT.

This clonotype was seen many times. V usage is TRBV10-2 and J usage is TRBJ2-7, with D tentatively TRBD2 (5 bases). V was pared by 3 bases and J by 1 base, with 10 bases between. The CDR3 consists of 14 residues. CDR1 and CDR2 (germline): WSHSY, SAAADI. CDR3 DNA: TGCGCCAGCAGTGATTTCGGGAATTCCTACGAGCAGTACTTC. It translates to CASSDFGNSYEQYF.

This clonotype was observed a few times. The rearrangement uses TRBV12-3 or TRBV12-4 and TRBJ2-7; TRBD2 agrees at 9 bases. Trimming took 4 bases from V and 5 from J; bases not matched to a gene: 9. The CDR3 loop spans 15 amino acids. The CDR3 sequence is CASSWWVAGVNEQYF. Written as DNA, the CDR3 is TGTGCCAGCAGTTGGTGGGTAGCGGGAGTCAACGAGCAGTACTTC.

This clonotype was counted many times. The CDR3, as DNA: TGTGCCAGCAGCCACGGACTAGCGGACACAGATACGCAGTATTTT. Translation: CASSHGLADTDTQYF. The V call is TRBV11-1, the J call TRBJ2-3; TRBD2 matches at 10 bases. The CDR3 contains 15 residues. Germline CDR1 and CDR2: SGHAT and FQDESV (reference sequence). After removal of 5 bases from V and 2 bases from J, the junction contained 4 bases not matched to a gene.

In its sample, this clonotype was seen a few times. The rearrangement links TRBV29-1 to TRBJ2-7, with 12 bases matching TRBD2. The CDR3 spans 14 residues. The V and J ends lost 6 bases and 5 bases, in that order; junction bases with no gene match: 8. Germline CDR1 and CDR2: SQVTM and ANQGSEA. The CDR3 spells CSVSRLAGENEQYF. The CDR3, as DNA: TGCAGCGTCTCGCGACTAGCGGGAGAGAACGAGCAGTACTTC.